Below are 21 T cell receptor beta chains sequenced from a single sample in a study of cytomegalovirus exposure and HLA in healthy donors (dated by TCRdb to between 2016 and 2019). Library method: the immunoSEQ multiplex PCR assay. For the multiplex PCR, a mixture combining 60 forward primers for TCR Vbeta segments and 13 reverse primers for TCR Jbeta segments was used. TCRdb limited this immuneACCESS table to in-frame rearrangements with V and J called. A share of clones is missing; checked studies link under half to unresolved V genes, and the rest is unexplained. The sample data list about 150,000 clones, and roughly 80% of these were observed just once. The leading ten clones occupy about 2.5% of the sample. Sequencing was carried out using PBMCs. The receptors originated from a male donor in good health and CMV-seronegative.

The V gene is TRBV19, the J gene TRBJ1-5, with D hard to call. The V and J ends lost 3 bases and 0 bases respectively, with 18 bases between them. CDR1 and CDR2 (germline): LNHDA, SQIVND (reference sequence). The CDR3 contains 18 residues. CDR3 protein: CASSIGWEGFYSNQPQHF. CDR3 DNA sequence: TGTGCCAGTAGTATCGGCTGGGAGGGATTCTATAGCAATCAGCCCCAGCATTTT.

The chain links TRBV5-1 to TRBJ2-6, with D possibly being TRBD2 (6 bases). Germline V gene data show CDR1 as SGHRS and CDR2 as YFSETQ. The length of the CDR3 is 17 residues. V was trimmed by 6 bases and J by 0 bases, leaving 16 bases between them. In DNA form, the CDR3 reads TGCGCCAGCACCGTTAGTCCGGGACTCTCTGGGGCCAACGTCCTGACTTTC. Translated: CASTVSPGLSGANVLTF.

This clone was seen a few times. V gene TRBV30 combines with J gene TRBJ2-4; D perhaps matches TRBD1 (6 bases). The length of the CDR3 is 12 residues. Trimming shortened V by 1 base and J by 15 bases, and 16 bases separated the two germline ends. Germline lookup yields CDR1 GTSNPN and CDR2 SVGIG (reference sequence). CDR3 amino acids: CAWSGPGAAAYF. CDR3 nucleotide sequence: TGTGCCTGGAGTGGTCCAGGGGCAGCGGCGTACTTC.

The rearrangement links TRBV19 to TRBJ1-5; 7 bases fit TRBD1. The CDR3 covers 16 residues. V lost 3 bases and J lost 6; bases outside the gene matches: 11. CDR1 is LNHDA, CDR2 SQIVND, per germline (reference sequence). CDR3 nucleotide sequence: TGTGCCAGTAGTATGACAGGGAATTTCGGAAGTCAGCCCCAGCATTTT. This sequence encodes CASSMTGNFGSQPQHF.

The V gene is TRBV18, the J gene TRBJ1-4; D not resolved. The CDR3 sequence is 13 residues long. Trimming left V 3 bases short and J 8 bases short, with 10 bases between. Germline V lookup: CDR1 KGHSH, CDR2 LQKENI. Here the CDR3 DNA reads TGTGCCAGCTCACCCTCGGAGAGAGAAAAACTGTTTTTT. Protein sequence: CASSPSEREKLFF.

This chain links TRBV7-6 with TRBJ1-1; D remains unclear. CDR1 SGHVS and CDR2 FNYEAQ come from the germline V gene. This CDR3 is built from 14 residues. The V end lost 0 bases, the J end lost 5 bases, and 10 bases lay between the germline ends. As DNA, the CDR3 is TGTGCCAGCAGCTTAGCTCACCGAGATACTGAAGCTTTCTTT. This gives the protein CASSLAHRDTEAFF.

As DNA, the CDR3 is TGTGCCAGCAGTGTTGGGACAGGGGTTTCCTACGAGCAGTACTTC. Translating gives CASSVGTGVSYEQYF. The chain uses TRBV9 and TRBJ2-7; TRBD1 agrees at 10 bases. Trimming at V came to 5 bases and at J to 1 base, leaving 6 bases not matched to a gene. Germline assignment: CDR1 SGDLS and CDR2 YYNGEE. The CDR3 consists of 15 residues.

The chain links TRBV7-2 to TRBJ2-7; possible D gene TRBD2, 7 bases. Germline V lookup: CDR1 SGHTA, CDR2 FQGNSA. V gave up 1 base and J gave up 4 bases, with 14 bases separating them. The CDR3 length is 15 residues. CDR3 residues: CASSLVLRGPYEQYF. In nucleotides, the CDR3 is TGTGCCAGCAGCTTAGTTCTGCGGGGGCCATACGAGCAGTACTTC.

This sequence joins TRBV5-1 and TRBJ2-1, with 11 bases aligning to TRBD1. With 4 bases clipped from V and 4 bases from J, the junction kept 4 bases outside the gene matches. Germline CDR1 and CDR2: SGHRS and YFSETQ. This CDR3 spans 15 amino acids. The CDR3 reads CASSVGQGAYNEQFF. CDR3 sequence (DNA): TGCGCCAGCAGCGTCGGACAGGGGGCTTACAATGAGCAGTTCTTC.

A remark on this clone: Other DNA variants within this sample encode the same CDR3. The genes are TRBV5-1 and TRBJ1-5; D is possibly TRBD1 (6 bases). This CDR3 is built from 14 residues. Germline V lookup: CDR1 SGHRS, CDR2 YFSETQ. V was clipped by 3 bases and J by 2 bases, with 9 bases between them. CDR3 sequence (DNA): TGCGCCAGCAGCTCACAGGGTGGCAATCAGCCCCAGCATTTT. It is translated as CASSSQGGNQPQHF.

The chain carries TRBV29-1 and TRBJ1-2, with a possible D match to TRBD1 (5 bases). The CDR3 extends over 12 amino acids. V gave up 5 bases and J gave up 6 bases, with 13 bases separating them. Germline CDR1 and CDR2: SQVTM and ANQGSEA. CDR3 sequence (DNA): TGCAGCGTTCCCTCCCGGGGGAATGGCTACACCTTC. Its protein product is CSVPSRGNGYTF.

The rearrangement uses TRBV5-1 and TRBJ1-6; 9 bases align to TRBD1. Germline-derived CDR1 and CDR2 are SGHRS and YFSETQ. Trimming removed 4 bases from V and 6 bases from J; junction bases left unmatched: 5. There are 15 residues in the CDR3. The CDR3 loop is CASSVGTGSNSPLHF. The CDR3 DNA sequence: TGCGCCAGCAGCGTCGGGACAGGGTCTAATTCACCCCTCCACTTT.

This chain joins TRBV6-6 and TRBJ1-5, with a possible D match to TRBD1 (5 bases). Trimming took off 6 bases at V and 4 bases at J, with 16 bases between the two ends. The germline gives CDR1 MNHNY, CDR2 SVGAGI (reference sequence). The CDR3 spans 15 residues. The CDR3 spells CASRPRGGPNQPQHF. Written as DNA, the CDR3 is TGTGCCAGCAGACCCCGGGGGGGTCCAAATCAGCCCCAGCATTTT.

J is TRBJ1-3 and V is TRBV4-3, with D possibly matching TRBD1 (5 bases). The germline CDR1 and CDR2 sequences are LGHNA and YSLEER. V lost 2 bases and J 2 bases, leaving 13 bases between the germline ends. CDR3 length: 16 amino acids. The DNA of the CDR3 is TGCGCCAGCAGCCAAACTCAACAGGAGACTGGAAACACCATATATTTT. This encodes CASSQTQQETGNTIYF.

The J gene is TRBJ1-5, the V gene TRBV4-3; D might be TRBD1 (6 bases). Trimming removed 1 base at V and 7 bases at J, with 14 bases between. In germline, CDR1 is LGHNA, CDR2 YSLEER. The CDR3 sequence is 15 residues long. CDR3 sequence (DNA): TGCGCCAGCAGCCAAGGTACAGGGAGGGGGCAGCCCCAGCATTTT. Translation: CASSQGTGRGQPQHF.

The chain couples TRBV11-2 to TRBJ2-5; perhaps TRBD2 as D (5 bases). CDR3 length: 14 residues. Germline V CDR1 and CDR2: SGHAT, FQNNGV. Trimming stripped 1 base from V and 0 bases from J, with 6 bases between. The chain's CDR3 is CASSLAGNQETQYF. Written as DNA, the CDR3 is TGTGCCAGCAGCTTAGCGGGGAACCAAGAGACCCAGTACTTC.

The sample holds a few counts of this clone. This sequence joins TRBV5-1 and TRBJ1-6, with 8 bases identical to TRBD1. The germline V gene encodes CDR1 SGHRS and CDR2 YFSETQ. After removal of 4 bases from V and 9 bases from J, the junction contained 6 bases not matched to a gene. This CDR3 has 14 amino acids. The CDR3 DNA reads TGCGCCAGCAGCAAGGACAGGGACGGTTCACCCCTCCACTTT. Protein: CASSKDRDGSPLHF.

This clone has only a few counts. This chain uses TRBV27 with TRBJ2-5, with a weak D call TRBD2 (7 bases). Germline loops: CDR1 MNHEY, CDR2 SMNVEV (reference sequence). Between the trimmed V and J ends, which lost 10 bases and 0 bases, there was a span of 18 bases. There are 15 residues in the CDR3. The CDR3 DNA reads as TGTGCCACCCGCAGGGCGGGGGCGAACCAAGAGACCCAGTACTTC. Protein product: CATRRAGANQETQYF.

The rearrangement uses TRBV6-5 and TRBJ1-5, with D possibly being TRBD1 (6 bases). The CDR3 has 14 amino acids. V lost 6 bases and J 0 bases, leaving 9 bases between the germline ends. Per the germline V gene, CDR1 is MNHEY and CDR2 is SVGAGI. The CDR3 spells CASSLDSSNQPQHF. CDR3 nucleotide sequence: TGTGCCAGCAGCCTGGACAGTAGCAATCAGCCCCAGCATTTT.

The CDR3 DNA reads as TGCGCCAGCAGCCCGGGACACGGAAACTATGGCTACACCTTC. Protein product: CASSPGHGNYGYTF. The rearrangement uses TRBV4-1 and TRBJ1-2; possible D gene TRBD1, 6 bases. Per germline, CDR1 MGHRA and CDR2 YSYEKL. This CDR3 is built from 14 residues. Trimming took off 4 bases at V and 2 bases at J, with 11 bases between the two ends.

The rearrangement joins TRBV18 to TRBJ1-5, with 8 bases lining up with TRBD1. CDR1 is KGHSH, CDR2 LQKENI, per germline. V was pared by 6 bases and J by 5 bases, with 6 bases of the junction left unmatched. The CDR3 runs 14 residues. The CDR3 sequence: CASSPTGVDQPQHF. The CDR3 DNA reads TGTGCCAGCTCTCCGACAGGGGTGGATCAGCCCCAGCATTTT.